These 30 T cell receptor beta chains came from one sample sequenced in a study of T cell responses to AZD1222 COVID-19 vaccine. Libraries were prepared by immunoSEQ multiplex PCR; TCRdb keeps only in-frame clonotypes and omits some of them. Among under 60,000 clones listed, 89% were seen once. The sample consisted of peripheral blood, taken 28 days after the second AZD1222 dose. The receptors shown here come from an adult who received the AZD1222 COVID-19 vaccine.

V is TRBV27 and J is TRBJ1-1; D is uncertain. Trimming pared 6 bases from V and 6 bases from J, leaving 14 bases between. The CDR3 sequence is 13 residues long. CDR1 MNHEY and CDR2 SMNVEV come from the germline V gene (reference sequence). CDR3 nucleotide sequence: TGTGCCAGCAGCGACTTCCGGAGGGCTGAAGCTTTCTTT. Translated: CASSDFRRAEAFF.

CDR3: CASSYPTSVGNEQFF. CDR3 sequence (DNA): TGTGCCAGCAGTTACCCCACCTCTGTTGGCAATGAGCAGTTCTTC. The gene calls are TRBV6-5 and TRBJ2-1; D gene unclear. The CDR3 extends over 15 amino acids. The V gene's germline CDR1 is MNHEY and CDR2 SVGAGI. V was cut by 2 bases and J by 6 bases, with 14 bases left in between.

This rearrangement joins TRBV7-2 to TRBJ2-1; TRBD1 aligns across 8 bases. Germline V gives CDR1 SGHTA, CDR2 FQGNSA. The CDR3 contains 15 residues. V was pared by 3 bases and J by 5 bases, with 6 bases of the junction left unmatched. CDR3 residues: CASSFTGGTHNEQFF. Written as DNA, the CDR3 is TGTGCCAGCAGCTTTACAGGGGGTACACACAATGAGCAGTTCTTC. The full variable domain, its missing parts supplied by reference TRBV7-2 and TRBJ2-1, is GAGVSQSPSNKVTEKGKDVELRCDPISGHTALYWYRQSLGQGLEFLIYFQGNSAPDKSGLPSDRFSAERTGGSVSTLTIQRTQQEDSAVYLCASSFTGGTHNEQFFGPGTRLTVL.

The chain uses TRBV10-3 and TRBJ2-2; D not resolved. V was cut by 0 bases and J by 4 bases, with 6 bases left in between. Germline V gives CDR1 ENHRY, CDR2 SYGVKD. This CDR3 contains 14 residues. The CDR3 nucleotides are TGTGCCATCAGTGAGTCGGACGTCACCGGGGAGCTGTTTTTT. Translation: CAISESDVTGELFF.

CDR3 nucleotides: TGTGCCAGCAGCCAAGGGACAGGCGGGGCAACTAATGAAAAACTGTTTTTT. The encoded protein is CASSQGTGGATNEKLFF. The chain links TRBV4-2 to TRBJ1-4; TRBD1 matches 7 bases. Trimming at V came to 1 base and at J to 0 bases, leaving 5 bases not matched to a gene. Germline CDR1 reads LGHNA; CDR2 reads YNFKEQ. This CDR3 spans 17 amino acids.

The rearrangement uses TRBV5-4 and TRBJ2-1; D is perhaps TRBD1 or TRBD2 (6 bases each). CDR1 and CDR2 from the germline V gene are SGHNT and YYREEE (reference sequence). The CDR3 loop spans 15 amino acids. Trimming took off 7 bases at V and 4 bases at J, with 18 bases between the two ends. The CDR3 DNA is TGTGCCAGCCACTTGGGCGGAGGGGGGTACAATGAGCAGTTCTTC. Translating it yields CASHLGGGGYNEQFF.

The chain combines TRBV18 with TRBJ2-5; 8 bases line up with TRBD1. The CDR3 is 16 residues long. Trimming cost V 4 bases and J 2 bases; bases outside gene matches: 9. The germline V gene encodes CDR1 KGHSH and CDR2 LQKENI. The CDR3 is CASSLGSGQGQETQYF. For the CDR3, the DNA is TGTGCCAGCTCACTTGGATCAGGACAGGGACAAGAGACCCAGTACTTC.

CDR3 sequence (DNA): TGTGCCAGCAGCCCACCGGGGAGGATCGACTCTGGAAACACCATATATTTT. Protein product: CASSPPGRIDSGNTIYF. The chain joins TRBV7-9 to TRBJ1-3; D is undetermined. V lost 5 bases to trimming and J lost 0 bases, with 17 bases between them. This CDR3 contains 17 residues. The V gene's germline CDR1 is SEHNR and CDR2 FQNEAQ (reference sequence).

This chain connects TRBV7-9 to TRBJ1-5, with no clear D. Germline loops: CDR1 SEHNR, CDR2 FQNEAQ (reference sequence). The CDR3 totals 15 residues. Trimming removed 0 bases from V and 4 bases from J, with 10 bases in between. The CDR3 region has the DNA TGTGCCAGCAGCTTAGCCGGGAATGGTAATCAGCCCCAGCATTTT. It is translated as CASSLAGNGNQPQHF.

The V and J genes are TRBV6-2 or TRBV6-3 and TRBJ2-2, with unresolved D. Germline values: CDR1 MNHEY, CDR2 SVGEGT. This CDR3 contains 16 residues. Trimming left V 6 bases short and J 0 bases short, with 14 bases between. CDR3 nucleotide sequence: TGTGCCAGCAGCCCCTGGAGTAGGGCGAACACCGGGGAGCTGTTTTTT. Its protein is CASSPWSRANTGELFF.

The rearrangement joins TRBV6-6 to TRBJ1-5, with a possible D match to TRBD1 (5 bases). V gave up 5 bases and J gave up 2 bases, with 28 bases separating them. Germline V gene lookup returns CDR1 MNHNY and CDR2 SVGAGI (reference sequence). The CDR3 consists of 20 residues. CDR3 DNA: TGTGCCAGCAGTCAAAACCGTGGGACGAGGGTAGGGTTAGGCAATCAGCCCCAGCATTTT. It codes for CASSQNRGTRVGLGNQPQHF.

This rearrangement joins TRBV6-5 to TRBJ2-1, with 8 bases fitting TRBD2. Per the germline V gene, CDR1 is MNHEY and CDR2 is SVGAGI. V dropped 2 bases and J dropped 8; count of bases not matched to a gene: 5. This CDR3 is built from 14 residues. The CDR3 DNA reads TGTGCCAGCAGTTACGGCGGGAGGAACTATGAGCAGTTCTTC. It codes for CASSYGGRNYEQFF.

The gene calls are TRBV7-2 and TRBJ1-4, with 10 positions matching TRBD1. The CDR3 runs 17 residues. Per the germline V gene, CDR1 is SGHTA and CDR2 is FQGNSA. Trimming at V came to 3 bases and at J to 2 bases, leaving 6 bases not matched to a gene. DNA for the CDR3: TGTGCCAGCAGCTTTGTGACAGGGGGCCTGACTAATGAAAAACTGTTTTTT. It encodes CASSFVTGGLTNEKLFF.

The chain uses TRBV3-1 (or the pseudogene TRBV3-2) and TRBJ1-2; 7 positions match TRBD1. CDR1 and CDR2 (germline): LGHDT, YNNKEL (reference sequence). CDR3 length: 15 amino acids. Trimming removed 3 bases from V and 8 bases from J; junction bases left unmatched: 12. CDR3 loop: CASSHRTGHSYGYTF. DNA for the CDR3: TGTGCCAGCAGCCACCGGACAGGTCACTCGTACGGCTACACCTTC.

The chain recombines TRBV20-1 with TRBJ2-7, with a weak D call TRBD1 (6 bases). Germline lookup yields CDR1 DFQATT and CDR2 SNEGSKA (reference sequence). With 3 bases removed from V and 5 bases from J, the gap between germline ends came to 8 bases. This CDR3 has 11 residues. CDR3 sequence: CSASDRNEQYF. For the CDR3, the DNA is TGCAGTGCTAGTGACAGGAACGAGCAGTACTTC.

V and J are TRBV28 and TRBJ1-5; no definite D call. Germline V gene data show CDR1 as MDHEN and CDR2 as SYDVKM. The CDR3 runs 14 residues. Trimming removed 2 bases at V and 7 bases at J, with 12 bases between. CDR3 coding DNA: TGTGCCAGCAGTTTAGGGCACCCGGGGCAGCCCCAGCATTTT. It yields the protein CASSLGHPGQPQHF. Combining the CDR3 with reference TRBV28 and TRBJ1-5 gives the whole variable domain DVKVTQSSRYLVKRTGEKVFLECVQDMDHENMFWYRQDPGLGLRLIYFSYDVKMKEKGDIPEGYSVSREKKERFSLILESASTNQTSMYLCASSLGHPGQPQHFGDGTRLSIL.

This rearrangement joins TRBV9 to TRBJ1-2; D gene uncertain. The V end lost 2 bases, the J end lost 10 bases, and 15 bases lay between the germline ends. The CDR3 has 13 amino acids. CDR1 and CDR2 from the germline V gene are SGDLS and YYNGEE. The CDR3 here is CASSVPGPDFYTF. The CDR3 region has the DNA TGTGCCAGCAGCGTCCCCGGGCCCGACTTCTACACCTTC.

The chain links TRBV6-5 to TRBJ2-7; D remains ambiguous. The CDR3 sequence is 15 residues long. Per the germline V gene, CDR1 is MNHEY and CDR2 is SVGAGI. Deletions cut 2 bases from V and 5 bases from J, with 16 bases between. CDR3 residues: CASSYRRFPSNEQYF. DNA of the CDR3: TGTGCCAGCAGTTACCGGCGGTTCCCGAGTAACGAGCAGTACTTC.

V is TRBV28 and J is TRBJ2-6; a possible D gene is TRBD1 (5 bases). The CDR3 has 15 amino acids. The ends were cut back, 7 bases at V and 2 bases at J, with 12 bases in the middle. The germline V gene encodes CDR1 MDHEN and CDR2 SYDVKM. In DNA, the CDR3 is TGTGCCAGCACCCAGGGTCCAACTGGGGCCAACGTCCTGACTTTC. Translating it yields CASTQGPTGANVLTF.

The V and J genes are TRBV5-1 and TRBJ1-3; no clear D gene. This CDR3 comprises 14 residues. V lost 0 bases, J lost 3 bases, and 7 bases lay in between. The V gene's germline CDR1 is SGHRS and CDR2 YFSETQ. The DNA for the CDR3 is TGCGCCAGCAGCTTGGGGCCGGGTGGAAACACCATATATTTT. Protein sequence: CASSLGPGGNTIYF.

This clone appeared a single time. The V gene is TRBV19, the J gene TRBJ2-1; possibly TRBD2 for D (5 bases). V lost 6 bases and J 4 bases, leaving 10 bases between the germline ends. In germline, CDR1 is LNHDA, CDR2 SQIVND (reference sequence). The CDR3 loop spans 13 amino acids. The CDR3 coding sequence is TGTGCCAGTAGGTCCGAGGGTTACAATGAGCAGTTCTTC. It is translated as CASRSEGYNEQFF. Supplemented by reference TRBV19 and TRBJ2-1, the full variable domain reads DGGITQSPKYLFRKEGQNVTLSCEQNLNHDAMYWYRQDPGQGLRLIYYSQIVNDFQKGDIAEGYSVSREKKESFPLTVTSAQKNPTAFYLCASRSEGYNEQFFGPGTRLTVL.

The rearrangement joins TRBV19 to TRBJ2-5, with 7 bases fitting TRBD2. The J segment lost 4 bases and the V segment lost 3 bases, leaving 8 bases of the junction unmatched. The CDR3 runs 15 residues. From germline, CDR1 is LNHDA and CDR2 SQIVND (reference sequence). The CDR3 DNA is TGTGCCAGTAGTATCGGATTCTTAGCGGGAGAGACCCAGTACTTC. The encoded protein is CASSIGFLAGETQYF. Drawing the rest from reference TRBV19 and TRBJ2-5, the complete variable domain is DGGITQSPKYLFRKEGQNVTLSCEQNLNHDAMYWYRQDPGQGLRLIYYSQIVNDFQKGDIAEGYSVSREKKESFPLTVTSAQKNPTAFYLCASSIGFLAGETQYFGPGTRLLVL.

The rearrangement uses TRBV28 and TRBJ2-7; D remains ambiguous. The CDR3 sequence is 11 residues long. The germline V and J ends were trimmed by 4 bases and 3 bases, with 4 bases remaining between them. Germline CDR1 reads MDHEN; CDR2 reads SYDVKM. CDR3 sequence (DNA): TGTGCCAGCAGTTCAGACTACGAGCAGTACTTC. Translation: CASSSDYEQYF.

The count of this clone is one. V usage is TRBV5-1 and J usage is TRBJ1-1; no definite D call. Trimming removed 0 bases from V and 5 bases from J, with 14 bases in between. CDR3 size: 15 residues. CDR1 is SGHRS and CDR2 is YFSETQ in the germline V gene. CDR3 DNA sequence: TGCGCCAGCAGCTTGGCCGGAGGTCGGGGTACTGAAGCTTTCTTT. It is translated as CASSLAGGRGTEAFF.

This chain connects TRBV28 to TRBJ1-4; possibly TRBD1 for D (5 bases). The CDR3 covers 16 residues. Germline CDR1 reads MDHEN; CDR2 reads SYDVKM. Trimming removed 6 bases at V and 4 bases at J, with 18 bases between. CDR3 DNA sequence: TGTGCCAGCAGCCCCCAGCGGGGCTACTATAATGAAAAACTGTTTTTT. The encoded protein is CASSPQRGYYNEKLFF.

The chain combines TRBV4-3 with TRBJ2-1, with D perhaps matching TRBD2 (6 bases). Trimming pared 0 bases from V and 8 bases from J, leaving 17 bases between. Germline V gene data show CDR1 as LGHNA and CDR2 as YSLEER. This CDR3 contains 16 residues. In DNA, the CDR3 is TGCGCCAGCAGCCAAGACCCCGGGGGTAGGGCGGATGAGCAGTTCTTC. Protein product: CASSQDPGGRADEQFF.

The chain combines TRBV6-5 with TRBJ1-2; a weak D match, TRBD1 (5 bases). The ends were cut back, 5 bases at V and 7 bases at J, with 11 bases in the middle. Germline V gives CDR1 MNHEY, CDR2 SVGAGI. The CDR3 has 12 residues. The DNA of the CDR3 is TGTGCCAGCAGTCCTACAGGAGGTGGCTACACCTTC. Translating gives CASSPTGGGYTF.

This chain uses TRBV12-5 with TRBJ2-7, with TRBD1 matching over 11 bases. The junction had 14 bases not matched to a gene; V was cut back by 6 bases and J by 7 bases. The length of the CDR3 is 16 residues. The germline V gene encodes CDR1 LGHNT and CDR2 FRNRAP. The CDR3 protein is CASGPSPGQGAWEQYF. CDR3 DNA sequence: TGTGCTAGTGGACCCTCCCCCGGACAGGGGGCGTGGGAGCAGTACTTC.

V usage is TRBV7-8 and J usage is TRBJ2-7, with a tentative D call TRBD1 (5 bases). This CDR3 is built from 15 residues. V lost 5 bases to trimming and J lost 0 bases, with 14 bases between them. Germline V gives CDR1 SGHVS, CDR2 FQNEAQ. The CDR3 here is CASSRGGRGSYEQYF. For the CDR3, the DNA is TGTGCCAGCAGCCGAGGCGGAAGGGGCTCCTACGAGCAGTACTTC.

V gene TRBV23-1 combines with J gene TRBJ2-3; 15 nucleotides line up with TRBD2. TRBV23-1 is annotated as an ORF whose role is uncertain. The trim removed 3 bases at V and 5 bases at J, leaving 3 bases unmatched. The CDR3 contains 16 residues. The chain's CDR3 is CASSHRGLAGGDTQYF. In DNA form, the CDR3 reads TGCGCCAGCAGTCATCGGGGACTAGCGGGGGGAGATACGCAGTATTTT.